This entry lists 7 T cell receptor beta chains sequenced from one sample in a study of cytomegalovirus exposure and HLA in healthy donors (dated by TCRdb to 2016 to 2017). Libraries came from the immunoSEQ multiplex PCR assay. For the multiplex PCR, a mixture combining 60 forward primers for TCR Vbeta segments and 13 reverse primers for TCR Jbeta segments was used. TCRdb mirrors the immuneACCESS table, restricted to in-frame sequences. Some clones are absent from its copies; in checked studies, under half trace to an unresolved V gene, and the reason for the others is unknown. The sample data list roughly 120,000 clones, and roughly 72% of these were observed just once. The ten largest clones take up approximately 10% of the sample. Specimen: PBMCs. The source of these receptors is a woman aged 50 to 65 in good health and CMV-seropositive.

J is TRBJ1-4 and V is TRBV6-5; D ambiguous. Per the germline V gene, CDR1 is MNHEY and CDR2 is SVGAGI. The CDR3 is 13 residues long. V dropped 7 bases and J dropped 7 bases, with 13 bases sitting between them. CDR3 region: CASKRYEGEKLFF. In DNA form, the CDR3 reads TGTGCCAGCAAGCGATACGAGGGTGAAAAACTGTTTTTT.

CDR3 in DNA: TGTGCCAGCAGTTACCTCCGGGGGGAGCAAGAAAAACTGTTTTTT. This translates into CASSYLRGEQEKLFF. The chain recombines TRBV6-5 with TRBJ1-4; a weak D match, TRBD1 (5 bases). The V end was cut by 2 bases, the J end by 8 bases, with 15 bases between. CDR1 is MNHEY, CDR2 SVGAGI, per germline. This CDR3 comprises 15 residues.

This clone was counted a single time. The chain combines TRBV7-8 with TRBJ1-5; D perhaps matches TRBD1 (5 bases). Germline V gene sequence: CDR1 SGHVS, CDR2 FQNEAQ. The ends were cut back, 2 bases at V and 1 base at J, with 15 bases in the middle. The CDR3 has 17 amino acids. The CDR3 DNA sequence: TGTGCCAGCAGCTTACGAGACGCCGGGGGGAGCAATCAGCCCCAGCATTTT. Amino acid sequence: CASSLRDAGGSNQPQHF.

This rearrangement joins TRBV18 to TRBJ2-3; the match to TRBD2 covers 9 bases. The CDR3 loop spans 13 amino acids. Germline V gives CDR1 KGHSH, CDR2 LQKENI. Trimming removed 6 bases from V and 3 bases from J; junction bases left unmatched: 1. The CDR3 loop reads CASSSGGTDTQYF. The CDR3 DNA reads TGTGCCAGCTCGAGCGGGGGGACAGATACGCAGTATTTT.

This sequence joins TRBV4-3 and TRBJ2-6; TRBD1 might be the D (6 bases). CDR1 is LGHNA and CDR2 is YSLEER in the germline V gene. The V end lost 3 bases, the J end lost 0 bases, and 15 bases lay between the germline ends. The CDR3 length is 18 residues. CDR3 nucleotides: TGCGCCAGCAGCCAGGACAGCCCGAGGAGCTCTGGGGCCAACGTCCTGACTTTC. Its translation: CASSQDSPRSSGANVLTF.

The chain has TRBV7-9 and TRBJ1-1, with 7 bases lining up with TRBD1. V was clipped by 0 bases and J by 2 bases; unmatched bases: 0. This CDR3 has 14 amino acids. The V gene's germline CDR1 is SEHNR and CDR2 FQNEAQ (reference sequence). The CDR3 protein is CASSLAGGNTEAFF. The CDR3, as DNA: TGTGCCAGCAGCTTAGCAGGGGGCAACACTGAAGCTTTCTTT.

The chain uses TRBV30 and TRBJ1-5, with D possibly matching TRBD1 (5 bases). This CDR3 has 15 amino acids. Germline V gene data show CDR1 as GTSNPN and CDR2 as SVGIG (reference sequence). V was shortened by 3 bases and J by 0 bases, with 12 bases between the two germline ends. The CDR3 spells CAWSEKGYSNQPQHF. In DNA form, the CDR3 reads TGTGCCTGGAGCGAAAAGGGGTATAGCAATCAGCCCCAGCATTTT.